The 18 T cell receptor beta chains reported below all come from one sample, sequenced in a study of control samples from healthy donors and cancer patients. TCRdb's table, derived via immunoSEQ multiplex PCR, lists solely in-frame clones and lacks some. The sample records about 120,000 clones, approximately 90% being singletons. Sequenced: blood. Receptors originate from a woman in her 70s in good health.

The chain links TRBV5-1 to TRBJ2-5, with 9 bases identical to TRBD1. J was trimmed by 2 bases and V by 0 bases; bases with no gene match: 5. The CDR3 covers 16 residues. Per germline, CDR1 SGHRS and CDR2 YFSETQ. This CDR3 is CASSLGSGQGQETQYF. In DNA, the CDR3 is TGCGCCAGCAGCTTGGGCTCGGGACAGGGACAAGAGACCCAGTACTTC.

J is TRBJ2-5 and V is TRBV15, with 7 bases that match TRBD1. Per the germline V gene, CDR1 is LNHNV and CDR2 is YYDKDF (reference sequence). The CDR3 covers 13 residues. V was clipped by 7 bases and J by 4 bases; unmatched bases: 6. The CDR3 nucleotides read TGTGCCACCACTCGGGACAGTTCAGAGACCCAGTACTTC. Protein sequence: CATTRDSSETQYF.

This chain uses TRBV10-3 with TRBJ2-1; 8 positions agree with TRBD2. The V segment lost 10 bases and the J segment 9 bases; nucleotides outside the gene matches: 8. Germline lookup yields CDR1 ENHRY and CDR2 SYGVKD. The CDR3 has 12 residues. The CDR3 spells CANGGGNGEQFF. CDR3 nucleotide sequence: TGTGCCAACGGGGGGGGGAATGGTGAGCAGTTCTTC.

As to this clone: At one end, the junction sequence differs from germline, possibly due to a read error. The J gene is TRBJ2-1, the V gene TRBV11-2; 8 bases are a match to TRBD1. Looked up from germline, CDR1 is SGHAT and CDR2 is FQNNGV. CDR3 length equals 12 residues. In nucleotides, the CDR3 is TGTGCCAGCAGCTCTGGACAGGGTAAGGGGGTCTTC. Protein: CASSSGQGKGVF.

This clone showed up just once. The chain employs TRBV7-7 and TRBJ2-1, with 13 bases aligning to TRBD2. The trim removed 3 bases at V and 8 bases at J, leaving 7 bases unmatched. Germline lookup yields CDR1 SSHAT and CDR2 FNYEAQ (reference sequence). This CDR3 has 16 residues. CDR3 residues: CASSLGGLAGFDEQFF. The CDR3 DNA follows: TGTGCCAGCAGCTTGGGGGGACTAGCGGGGTTCGATGAGCAGTTCTTC.

CDR3 bases: TGTGCCATACGGGGACAGCTGAACACTGAAGCTTTCTTT. Its translation is CAIRGQLNTEAFF. The genes are TRBV10-3 and TRBJ1-1; 7 bases align to TRBD1. V dropped 9 bases and J dropped 0; count of bases not matched to a gene: 4. The germline V gene has CDR1 ENHRY and CDR2 SYGVKD. This CDR3 has 13 amino acids.

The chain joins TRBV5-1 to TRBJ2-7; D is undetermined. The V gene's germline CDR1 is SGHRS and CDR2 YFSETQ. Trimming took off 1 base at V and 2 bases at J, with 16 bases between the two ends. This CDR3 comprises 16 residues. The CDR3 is CASSLSLRTGPYEQYF. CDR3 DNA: TGCGCCAGCAGCTTGTCCCTCCGTACCGGCCCCTACGAGCAGTACTTC.

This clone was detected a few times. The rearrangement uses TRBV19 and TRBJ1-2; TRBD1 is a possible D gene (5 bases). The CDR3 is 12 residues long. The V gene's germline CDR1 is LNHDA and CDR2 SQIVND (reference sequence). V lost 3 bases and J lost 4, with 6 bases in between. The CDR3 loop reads CASSMTAYGYTF. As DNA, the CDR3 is TGTGCCAGTAGTATGACAGCCTATGGCTACACCTTC.

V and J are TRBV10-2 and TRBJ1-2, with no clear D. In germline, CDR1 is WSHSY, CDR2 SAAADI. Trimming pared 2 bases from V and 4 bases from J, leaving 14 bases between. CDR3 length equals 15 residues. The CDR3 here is CASSEGSDLGYGYTF. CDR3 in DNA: TGCGCCAGCAGTGAGGGGTCGGACCTGGGCTATGGCTACACCTTC.

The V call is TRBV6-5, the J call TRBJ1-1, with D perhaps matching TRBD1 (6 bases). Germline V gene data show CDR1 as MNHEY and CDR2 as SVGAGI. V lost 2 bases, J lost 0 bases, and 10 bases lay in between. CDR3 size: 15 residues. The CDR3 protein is CASSYGGGVNTEAFF. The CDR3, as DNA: TGTGCCAGCAGTTACGGAGGGGGAGTGAACACTGAAGCTTTCTTT.

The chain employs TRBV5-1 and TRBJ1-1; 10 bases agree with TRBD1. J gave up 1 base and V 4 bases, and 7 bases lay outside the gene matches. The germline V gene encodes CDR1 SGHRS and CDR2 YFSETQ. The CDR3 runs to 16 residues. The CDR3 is CASSLGQGNSNTEAFF. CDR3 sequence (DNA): TGCGCCAGCAGCCTGGGACAGGGGAACTCGAACACTGAAGCTTTCTTT.

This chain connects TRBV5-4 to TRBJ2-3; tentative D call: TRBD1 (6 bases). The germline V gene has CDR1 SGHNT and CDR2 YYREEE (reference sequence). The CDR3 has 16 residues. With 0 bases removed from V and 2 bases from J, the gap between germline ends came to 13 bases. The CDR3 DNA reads TGTGCCAGCAGCTTGGATAAAACAGGGAACACAGATACGCAGTATTTT. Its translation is CASSLDKTGNTDTQYF.

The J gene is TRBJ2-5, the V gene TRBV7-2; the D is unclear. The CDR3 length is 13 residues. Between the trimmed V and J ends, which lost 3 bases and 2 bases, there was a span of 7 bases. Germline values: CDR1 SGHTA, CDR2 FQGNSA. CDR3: CASSFSQQETQYF. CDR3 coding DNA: TGTGCCAGCAGCTTTTCACAGCAAGAGACCCAGTACTTC. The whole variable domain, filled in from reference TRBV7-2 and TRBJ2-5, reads GAGVSQSPSNKVTEKGKDVELRCDPISGHTALYWYRQSLGQGLEFLIYFQGNSAPDKSGLPSDRFSAERTGGSVSTLTIQRTQQEDSAVYLCASSFSQQETQYFGPGTRLLVL.

The CDR3 DNA reads TGCGCCAGCAGCCAAGAATCGCAACTGCGGACGATCTCCTACGAGCAGTACTTC. It yields the protein CASSQESQLRTISYEQYF. V gene TRBV4-3 combines with J gene TRBJ2-7; D gene unclear. V lost 0 bases and J 0 bases, leaving 18 bases between the germline ends. This CDR3 is 18 amino acids long. Germline V lookup: CDR1 LGHNA, CDR2 YSLEER.

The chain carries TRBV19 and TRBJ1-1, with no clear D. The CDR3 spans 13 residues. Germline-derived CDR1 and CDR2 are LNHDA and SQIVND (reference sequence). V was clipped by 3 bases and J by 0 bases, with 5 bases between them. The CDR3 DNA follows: TGTGCCAGTAGTATGCAGGTGAACACTGAAGCTTTCTTT. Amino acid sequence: CASSMQVNTEAFF.

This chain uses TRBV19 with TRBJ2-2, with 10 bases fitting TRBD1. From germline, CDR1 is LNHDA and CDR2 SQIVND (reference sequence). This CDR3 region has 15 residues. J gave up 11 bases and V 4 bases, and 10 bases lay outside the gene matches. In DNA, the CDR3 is TGTGCCAGTAGTACCTTGAGGACAGGGGGGGGAGAGCTGTTTTTT. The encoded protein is CASSTLRTGGGELFF.

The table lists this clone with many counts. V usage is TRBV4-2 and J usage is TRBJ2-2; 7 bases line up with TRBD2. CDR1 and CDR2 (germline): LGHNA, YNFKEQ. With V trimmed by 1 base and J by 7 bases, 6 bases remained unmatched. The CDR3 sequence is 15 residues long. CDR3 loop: CASSQGLLASGELFF. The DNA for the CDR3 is TGTGCCAGCAGCCAAGGGTTACTAGCGAGCGGGGAGCTGTTTTTT.

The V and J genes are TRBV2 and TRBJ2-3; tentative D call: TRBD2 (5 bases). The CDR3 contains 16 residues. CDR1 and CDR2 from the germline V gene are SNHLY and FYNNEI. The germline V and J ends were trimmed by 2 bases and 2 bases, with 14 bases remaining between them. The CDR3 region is CASSELSTRTTDTQYF. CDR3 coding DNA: TGTGCCAGCAGTGAACTTAGTACTAGGACCACAGATACGCAGTATTTT. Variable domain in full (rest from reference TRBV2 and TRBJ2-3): EPEVTQTPSHQVTQMGQEVILRCVPISNHLYFYWYRQILGQKVEFLVSFYNNEISEKSEIFDDQFSVERPDGSNFTLKIRSTKLEDSAMYFCASSELSTRTTDTQYFGPGTRLTVL.